The 10 T cell receptor beta chains presented below share a single source sample, sequenced in a study of blood T cell repertoires in COVID-19. The assay was immunoSEQ multiplex PCR, and TCRdb's table has in-frame clones only and misses some. Of about 140,000 clones listed, approximately 83% are singletons. The sample comprised peripheral blood. The receptors were sampled from a woman in her sixties with acute or convalescent COVID-19.

CDR3 in DNA: TGTGCCAGCAGCCGACTAGCGGGTGGGGTCGGCACAGATACGCAGTATTTT. It translates to CASSRLAGGVGTDTQYF. The chain employs TRBV3-1 (or the pseudogene TRBV3-2) and TRBJ2-3; 10 bases map to TRBD2. Germline CDR1 LGHDT, CDR2 YNNKEL (reference sequence). With V trimmed by 4 bases and J by 1 base, 8 bases remained unmatched. The CDR3 runs to 17 residues.

The chain couples TRBV21-1 to TRBJ2-7; TRBD1 is the table's D call, not checked against the DNA. TRBV21-1 is classified as a pseudogene. This CDR3 comprises 16 residues. The CDR3 spells CASSKARDRGIYEQYF. The CDR3, as DNA: TGTGCCAGCAGCAAAGCGAGGGACAGGGGGATATACGAGCAGTACTTC.

The chain employs TRBV2 and TRBJ2-1, with 7 positions matching TRBD1. Germline CDR1 and CDR2: SNHLY and FYNNEI. This CDR3 region has 15 residues. The junction had 7 bases not matched to a gene; V was cut back by 8 bases and J by 0 bases. The CDR3 sequence: CASARQGSSYNEQFF. The CDR3 DNA is TGTGCCAGCGCGAGACAGGGCAGCTCCTACAATGAGCAGTTCTTC. Complete variable domain (other parts from reference TRBV2 and TRBJ2-1): EPEVTQTPSHQVTQMGQEVILRCVPISNHLYFYWYRQILGQKVEFLVSFYNNEISEKSEIFDDQFSVERPDGSNFTLKIRSTKLEDSAMYFCASARQGSSYNEQFFGPGTRLTVL.

V and J are TRBV6-1 and TRBJ2-1; TRBD2 agrees at 10 bases. CDR1 is MNHNS and CDR2 is SASEGT in the germline V gene. The CDR3 contains 18 residues. Unmatched junction bases numbered 18, after V lost 4 bases and J lost 9 bases. The CDR3 DNA sequence: TGTGCCAGCAGTGCCGGGACCCATGGGGAACTAGCGGGAAGTGAGCAGTTCTTC. Protein: CASSAGTHGELAGSEQFF.

The gene calls are TRBV29-1 and TRBJ1-2, with 7 bases lining up with TRBD1. The CDR3 is made up of 15 amino acids. The germline CDR1 and CDR2 sequences are SQVTM and ANQGSEA. J lost 2 bases, V lost 8 bases, and 14 bases had no gene match. As DNA, the CDR3 is TGCAGCTTAGGGGGCATCGAGGGGGCGAACTATGGCTACACCTTC. Protein: CSLGGIEGANYGYTF.

This clone was recorded many times. The chain is built from TRBV7-9 and TRBJ1-2, with 9 nucleotides matching TRBD1. The germline CDR1 and CDR2 sequences are SEHNR and FQNEAQ (reference sequence). CDR3 size: 16 residues. V lost 3 bases and J lost 6; bases outside the gene matches: 11. CDR3 loop: CASSFHRGRGIDGYTF. CDR3 sequence (DNA): TGTGCCAGCAGCTTCCACAGGGGGCGCGGGATCGATGGCTACACCTTC.

This clone was found once. The V gene is TRBV11-3, the J gene TRBJ2-1; 7 nucleotides match TRBD2. The J segment lost 5 bases and the V segment lost 5 bases, leaving 15 bases of the junction unmatched. CDR3 length: 17 residues. Germline CDR1 is SGHNT and CDR2 is YENEEA. CDR3 protein: CASSPHWGAGNNNEQFF. CDR3 DNA: TGTGCCAGCAGCCCGCATTGGGGAGCGGGGAATAACAATGAGCAGTTCTTC.

The chain carries TRBV29-1 and TRBJ1-2; TRBD1 agrees at 7 bases. Germline CDR1 reads SQVTM; CDR2 reads ANQGSEA. The CDR3 contains 14 residues. With V trimmed by 0 bases and J by 8 bases, 9 bases remained unmatched. The CDR3 here is CSVEELEGARGYTF. In DNA, the CDR3 is TGCAGCGTTGAAGAGCTAGAGGGGGCGAGGGGCTACACCTTC.

The V and J genes are TRBV2 and TRBJ1-5, with 9 bases that match TRBD1. The CDR3 covers 15 residues. Germline CDR1 and CDR2: SNHLY and FYNNEI. J lost 4 bases, V lost 6 bases, and 7 bases had no gene match. CDR3 coding DNA: TGTGCCAGCAGAACAGGGGGCGCGGAGAATCAGCCCCAGCATTTT. Encoded protein: CASRTGGAENQPQHF.

The chain carries TRBV29-1 and TRBJ2-1; 11 bases fit TRBD2. The junction had 13 bases not matched to a gene; V was cut back by 6 bases and J by 0 bases. The germline CDR1 and CDR2 sequences are SQVTM and ANQGSEA. CDR3 length equals 18 residues. The chain's CDR3 is CSVNDPMTSGTSYNEQFF. CDR3 coding DNA: TGCAGCGTGAACGACCCCATGACTAGCGGGACCTCCTACAATGAGCAGTTCTTC.